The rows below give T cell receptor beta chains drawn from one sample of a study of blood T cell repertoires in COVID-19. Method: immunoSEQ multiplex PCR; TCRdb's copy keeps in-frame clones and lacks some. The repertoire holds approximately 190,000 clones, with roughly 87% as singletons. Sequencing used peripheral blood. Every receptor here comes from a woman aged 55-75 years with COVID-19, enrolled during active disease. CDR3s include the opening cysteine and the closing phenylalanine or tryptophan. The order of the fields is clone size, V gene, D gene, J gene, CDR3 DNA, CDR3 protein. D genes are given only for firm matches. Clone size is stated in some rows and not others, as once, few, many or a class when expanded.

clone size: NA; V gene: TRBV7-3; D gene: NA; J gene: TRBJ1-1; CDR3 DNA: TGTGCCAGCAGCCTCAACAGGGCAGTCAACACTGAAGCTTTCTTT; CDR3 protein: CASSLNRAVNTEAFF
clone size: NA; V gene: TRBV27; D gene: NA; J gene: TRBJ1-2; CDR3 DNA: TGTGCCAGCAGGACACTGGACAGCAACTATGGCTACACCTTC; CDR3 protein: CASRTLDSNYGYTF
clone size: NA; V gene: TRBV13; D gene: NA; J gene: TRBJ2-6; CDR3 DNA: TGTGCCAGCAGCTTAGTGACCGACAGCTCTGGGGCCAACGTCCTGACTTTC; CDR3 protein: CASSLVTDSSGANVLTF
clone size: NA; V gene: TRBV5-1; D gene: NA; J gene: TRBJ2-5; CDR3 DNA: TGCGCCAGCAGCCCGCAGGGCCCGCCCCAAGAGACCCAGTACTTC; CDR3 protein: CASSPQGPPQETQYF
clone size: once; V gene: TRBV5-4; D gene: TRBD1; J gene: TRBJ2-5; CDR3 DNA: TGTGCCAGCAGCCCACGTCGACAGGGAAAAGAGACCCAGTACTTC; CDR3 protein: CASSPRRQGKETQYF
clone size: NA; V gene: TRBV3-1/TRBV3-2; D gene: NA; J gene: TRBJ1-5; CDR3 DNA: TGTGCCAGCAGCCGGGGGCGCGTGGAAAATCAGCCCCAGCATTTT; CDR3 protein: CASSRGRVENQPQHF
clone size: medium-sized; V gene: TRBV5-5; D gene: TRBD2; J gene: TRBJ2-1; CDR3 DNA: TGTGCCAGCAGCAGGCGACTAGCGGGAGCCTACAATGAGCAGTTCTTC; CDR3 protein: CASSRRLAGAYNEQFF
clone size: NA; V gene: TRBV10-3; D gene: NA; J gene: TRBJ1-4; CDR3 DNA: TGTGCCACCCAGGGTGGGTTGGATGAAAAACTGTTTTTT; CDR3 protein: CATQGGLDEKLFF
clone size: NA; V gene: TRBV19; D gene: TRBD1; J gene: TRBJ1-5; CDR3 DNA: TGTGCCAGTAGCCCAGGGGGCGGTCAGCCCCAGCATTTT; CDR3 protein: CASSPGGGQPQHF
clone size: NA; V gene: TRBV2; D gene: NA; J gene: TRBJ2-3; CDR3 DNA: TGTGCCAGCAGTGCATTACTAGGCACAGATACGCAGTATTTT; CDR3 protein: CASSALLGTDTQYF
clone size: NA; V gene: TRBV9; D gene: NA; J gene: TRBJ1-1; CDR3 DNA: TGTGCCAGCAGCGTGGATAGAGGGGGTGAAGCTTTCTTT; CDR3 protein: CASSVDRGGEAFF
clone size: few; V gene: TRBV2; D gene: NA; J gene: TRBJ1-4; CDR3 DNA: TGTGCCAGCAGTGAAGTCAACACCCAGAATGAAAAACTGTTTTTT; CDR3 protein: CASSEVNTQNEKLFF
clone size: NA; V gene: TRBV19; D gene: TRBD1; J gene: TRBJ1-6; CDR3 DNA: TGTGCCAGCGACTCCGAGACAGGGAAATCCCCCCTCCACTTT; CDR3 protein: CASDSETGKSPLHF
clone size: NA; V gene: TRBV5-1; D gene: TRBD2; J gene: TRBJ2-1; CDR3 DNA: TGCGCCAGCAGCCCTAGGACTAGCGAGCACAATGAGCAGTTCTTC; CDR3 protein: CASSPRTSEHNEQFF
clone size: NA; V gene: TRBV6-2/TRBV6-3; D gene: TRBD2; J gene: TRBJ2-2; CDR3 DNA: TGTGCCAGCAGCCCCAAATGGAGGACTAGCGGGAGGGCGGACACCGGGGAGCTGTTTTTT; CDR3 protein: CASSPKWRTSGRADTGELFF
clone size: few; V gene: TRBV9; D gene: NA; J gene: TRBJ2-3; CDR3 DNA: TGTGCCAGCAGCGTAGCGGGATCCGATACGCAGTATTTT; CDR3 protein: CASSVAGSDTQYF
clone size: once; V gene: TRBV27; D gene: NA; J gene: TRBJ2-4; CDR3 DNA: TGTGCCAGCAGTCTAAGGGGGATTGGCGGCAAAAACATTCAGTACTTC; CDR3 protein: CASSLRGIGGKNIQYF
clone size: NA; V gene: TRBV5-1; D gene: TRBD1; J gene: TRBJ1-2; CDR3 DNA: TGCGCCAGCTCAAAAACGGACAGGGGGAGGAACTATGGCTACACCTTC; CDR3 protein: CASSKTDRGRNYGYTF
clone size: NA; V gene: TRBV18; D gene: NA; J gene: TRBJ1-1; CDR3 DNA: TGTGCCAGCTCAAGCCGGTCGAACACTGAAGCTTTCTTT; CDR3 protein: CASSSRSNTEAFF
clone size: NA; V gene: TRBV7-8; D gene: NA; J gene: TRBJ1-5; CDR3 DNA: TGTGCCAGCAGCAGAAACGAGCAATCAGGGTCCCAGCATTTT; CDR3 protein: CASSRNEQSGSQHF
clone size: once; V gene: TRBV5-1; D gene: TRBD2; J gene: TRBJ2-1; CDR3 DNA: TGCGCCAGCAGCTTGGCCTCAGCGGGGCAATACAATGAGCAGTTCTTC; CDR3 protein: CASSLASAGQYNEQFF
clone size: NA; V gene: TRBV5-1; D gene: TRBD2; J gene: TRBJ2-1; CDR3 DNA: TGCGCCAGCAGCTCTACCGGGACTAGCGGGGGGAGCTCCTACAATGAGCAGTTCTTC; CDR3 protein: CASSSTGTSGGSSYNEQFF
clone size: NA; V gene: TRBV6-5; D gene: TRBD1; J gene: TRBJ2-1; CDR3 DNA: TGTGCCACCAACAGACAGGGCTACAATGAGCAGTTCTTC; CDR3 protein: CATNRQGYNEQFF
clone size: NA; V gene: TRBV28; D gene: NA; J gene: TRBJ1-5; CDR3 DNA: TGTGCCAGCAACCTTCCTCAGGGAGGCCATCAGCCCCAGCATTTT; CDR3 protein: CASNLPQGGHQPQHF
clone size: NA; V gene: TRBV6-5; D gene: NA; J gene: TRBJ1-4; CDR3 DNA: TGTGCCAGCCGCAGGGGCGTCTCCCCTAATGAAAAACTGTTTTTT; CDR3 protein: CASRRGVSPNEKLFF
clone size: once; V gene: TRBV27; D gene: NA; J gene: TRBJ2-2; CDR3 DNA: TGTGCCAGCAGCCGCCGCCCCCTAAACACCGGGGAGCTGTTTTTT; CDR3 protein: CASSRRPLNTGELFF
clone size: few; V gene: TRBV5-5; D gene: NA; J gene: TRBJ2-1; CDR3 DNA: TGTGCCAGCAGCCTGGAGTGGGGCCCAGGAGATGAGCAGTTCTTC; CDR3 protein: CASSLEWGPGDEQFF
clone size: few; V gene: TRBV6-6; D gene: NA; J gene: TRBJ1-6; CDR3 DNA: TGTGCCAGCAAGGTTATGCAGGATTCACCCCTCCACTTT; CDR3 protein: CASKVMQDSPLHF
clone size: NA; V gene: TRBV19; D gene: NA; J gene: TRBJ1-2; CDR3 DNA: TGTGCCAGTAGTGAATCCAGACAGACTTATGGCTACACCTTC; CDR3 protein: CASSESRQTYGYTF
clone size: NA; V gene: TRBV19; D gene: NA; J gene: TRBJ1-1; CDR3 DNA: TGTGCCAGTAGGGGTTCGAGGCGGACACAGAACACTGAAGCTTTCTTT; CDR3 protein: CASRGSRRTQNTEAFF
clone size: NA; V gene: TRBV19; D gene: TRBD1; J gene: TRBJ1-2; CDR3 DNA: TGTGCCAGTGCTGAGACAGGGACATATGGCTACACCTTC; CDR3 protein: CASAETGTYGYTF
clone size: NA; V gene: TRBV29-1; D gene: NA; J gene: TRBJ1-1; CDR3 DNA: TGCAGCGTGACCGGGTCCTTCGCTGAAGCTTTCTTT; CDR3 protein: CSVTGSFAEAFF
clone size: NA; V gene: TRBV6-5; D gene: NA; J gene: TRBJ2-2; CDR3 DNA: TGTGCCAGCAGTTACACGGTGCTCGGCGGGGAGCTGTTTTTT; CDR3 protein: CASSYTVLGGELFF
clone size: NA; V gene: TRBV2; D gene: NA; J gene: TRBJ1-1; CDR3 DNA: TGTGCCAGCAGTGTTCTACAGGGTTCCACTGAAGCTTTCTTT; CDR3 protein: CASSVLQGSTEAFF
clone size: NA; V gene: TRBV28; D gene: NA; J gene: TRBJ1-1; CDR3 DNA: TGTGCCAGCAGCCCCGCACGGGTAAACACTGAAGCTTTCTTT; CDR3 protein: CASSPARVNTEAFF
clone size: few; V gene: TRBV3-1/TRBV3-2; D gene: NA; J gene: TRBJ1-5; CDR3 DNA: TGTGCCAGCAGCCAAGATTACAACAATCAGCCCCAGCATTTT; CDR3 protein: CASSQDYNNQPQHF
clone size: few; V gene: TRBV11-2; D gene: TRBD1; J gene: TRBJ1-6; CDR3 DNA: TGTGCCAGCAGCCCTCTCCCTAGACAGGGTCGCTCACCCCTCCACTTT; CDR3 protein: CASSPLPRQGRSPLHF
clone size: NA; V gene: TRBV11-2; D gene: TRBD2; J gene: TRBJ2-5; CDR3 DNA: TGTGCCAGCAGCTATGGGAGGGAGAGAGAGACCCAGTACTTC; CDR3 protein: CASSYGRERETQYF
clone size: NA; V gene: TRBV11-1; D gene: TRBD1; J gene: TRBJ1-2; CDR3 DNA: TGTGCCAGCAGCCTAGATCCAAGACAGGGTGAGGGCTACACCTTC; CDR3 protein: CASSLDPRQGEGYTF
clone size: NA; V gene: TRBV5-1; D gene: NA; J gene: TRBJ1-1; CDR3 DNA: TGCGCCAGCAGCTTGGGACAGACGAGGGGGACTGAAGCTTTCTTT; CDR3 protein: CASSLGQTRGTEAFF
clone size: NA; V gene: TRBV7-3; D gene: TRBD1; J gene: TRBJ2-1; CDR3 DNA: TGTGCCAGCAGCCCCCATTCGACAGGGCAGGCTGAGCAGTTCTTC; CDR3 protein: CASSPHSTGQAEQFF
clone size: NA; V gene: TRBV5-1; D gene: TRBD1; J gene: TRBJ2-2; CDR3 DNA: TGCGCCAGCAGCGAAACCGGACAGGCCCCCGGGGAGCTGTTTTTT; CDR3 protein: CASSETGQAPGELFF
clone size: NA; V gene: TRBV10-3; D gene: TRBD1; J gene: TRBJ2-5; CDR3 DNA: TGTGCCATCAGTGCTCCGGACAGGGGCCAAGAGACCCAGTACTTC; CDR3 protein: CAISAPDRGQETQYF
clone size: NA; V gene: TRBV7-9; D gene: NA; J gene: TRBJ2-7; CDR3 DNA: TGTGCCAGCAGCTTAGGGCTAGCCAGGGAGGCATCCTACGAGCAGTACTTC; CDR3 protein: CASSLGLAREASYEQYF
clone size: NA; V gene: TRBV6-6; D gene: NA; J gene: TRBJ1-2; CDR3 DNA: TGTGCCAGCAGTTACTCGAAACACGAACGGGGGGCCTTC; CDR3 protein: CASSYSKHERGAF
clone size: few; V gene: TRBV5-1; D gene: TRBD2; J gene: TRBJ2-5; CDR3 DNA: TGCGCCAGCAGAGGCGGGGGGGCCTTTAGAGAGACCCAGTACTTC; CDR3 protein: CASRGGGAFRETQYF
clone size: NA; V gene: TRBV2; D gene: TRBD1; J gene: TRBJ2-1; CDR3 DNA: TGTGCCAGCAGTGAAGACTCGACAGGGCTCTACAATGAGCAGTTCTTC; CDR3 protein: CASSEDSTGLYNEQFF
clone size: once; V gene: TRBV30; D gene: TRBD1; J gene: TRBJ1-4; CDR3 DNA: TGTGCCTGGAGTTGGGACAGGGGAGGTGAAAAACTGTTTTTT; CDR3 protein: CAWSWDRGGEKLFF
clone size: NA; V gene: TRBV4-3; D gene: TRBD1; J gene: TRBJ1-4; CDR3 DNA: TGCGCCAGCAGCCAAGAGCCAGGGGGAAGAGAAAAACTGTTTTTT; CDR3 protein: CASSQEPGGREKLFF
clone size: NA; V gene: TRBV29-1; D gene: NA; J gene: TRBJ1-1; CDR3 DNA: TGCAGCGTTGAAATACTTGAAGCTTTCTTT; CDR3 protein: CSVEILEAFF
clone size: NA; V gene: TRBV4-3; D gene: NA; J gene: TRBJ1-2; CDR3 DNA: TGCGCCAGCAGCCCTTCCGACAGTATCTATGGCTACACCTTC; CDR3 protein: CASSPSDSIYGYTF
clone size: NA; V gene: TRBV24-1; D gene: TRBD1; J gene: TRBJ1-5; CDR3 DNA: TGTGCCACCAGTGATACAGGGGTCGTGCAGCCCCAGCATTTT; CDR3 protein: CATSDTGVVQPQHF
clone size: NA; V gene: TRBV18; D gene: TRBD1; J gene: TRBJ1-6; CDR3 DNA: TGTGCCAGCTCACCCCCAACCCCGGGACAGGGGAGCTCACCCCTCCACTTT; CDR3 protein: CASSPPTPGQGSSPLHF